This T cell receptor beta chain was documented in a study of OX40 agonist ivuxolimab in advanced cancers. Study at large: It was permissible to have had prior anti-PD-1, anti-PD-L1 or anti-CTLA-4 therapy, and around 41% had some.

Germline V lookup: CDR1 MNHNS, CDR2 SASEGT. V was trimmed by 4 bases and J by 0 bases, leaving 10 bases between them. The CDR3 runs 15 residues. TCRdb keeps only in-frame clones here, not all; method: immunoSEQ multiplex PCR. The sample shows about 51,000 clones, roughly 90% of them seen only once. The sequences come from CD4+ or CD8+ T cells sorted from blood, collected in a trial of the OX40 agonist ivuxolimab. The sequence was obtained from an adult with an advanced solid tumor such as melanoma, head and neck, liver or kidney cancer. The chain employs TRBV6-1 and TRBJ1-5; D is ambiguous. This CDR3 is CASSAPPDSNQPQHF. CDR3 bases: TGTGCCAGCAGTGCCCCTCCCGATAGCAATCAGCCCCAGCATTTT.